This T cell receptor beta chain was sequenced in a study of identical twins. Study findings and constraints: Out-of-frame alpha sequences common to twins exhibited a surplus of low generation probability.

Germline V gives CDR1 LGHNA, CDR2 YSLEER. The CDR3 has 16 amino acids. The V gene lost 1 base and the J gene lost 5 bases, with 14 bases spanning the gap. In this sample, this clonotype turned up many times. Antigen unknown. One entry per CDR3 protein, called by TCRdb with MiXCR from the 5' RACE reads. The table has fewer than 250,000 distinct CDR3 sequences, less than 8% seen once. The data also belong to a second study, concerning yellow fever vaccine responses in identical twins.

The material sequenced was memory (CD45RO+) T cells sorted from blood. The genes are TRBV4-3 and TRBJ1-4; D uncertain. The TCR was taken from a woman younger than 35 in good health. The CDR3 reads CASSQAFGGGNEKLFF. As DNA, the CDR3 is TGCGCCAGCAGCCAAGCCTTTGGCGGAGGGAATGAAAAACTGTTTTTT.